The 28 T cell receptor beta chains reported below all come from one sample, sequenced in a study of Ad26.COV2.S vaccination and SARS-CoV-2 variants. Some clones are missing from TCRdb's copy, which holds only in-frame ones; the method was immunoSEQ multiplex PCR. The sample shows 320,000 or so clones, under 90% of them seen only once. Specified treatment: 15 to 20 received Ad26.COV2.S at low or high dose, single or two shots; about 5 received placebo; per-sample allocation not given. Samples came from day 63 after the first vaccine or placebo injection. The sample here was peripheral blood, taken in a trial of Ad26.COV2.S vaccine versus placebo. The receptors come from a person aged 18-60 years who received the Ad26.COV2.S COVID-19 vaccine or a placebo.

The CDR3 is CASSVVENQETQYF. The CDR3 region has the DNA TGTGCCAGCAGCGTAGTTGAGAACCAAGAGACCCAGTACTTC. The genes are TRBV9 and TRBJ2-5; D unclear. The V gene lost 0 bases and the J gene lost 0 bases, with 6 bases spanning the gap. Germline V lookup: CDR1 SGDLS, CDR2 YYNGEE. This CDR3 has 14 residues.

The V call is TRBV11-2, the J call TRBJ1-6, with 7 bases that match TRBD1. Trimming at V came to 5 bases and at J to 9 bases, leaving 7 bases not matched to a gene. The CDR3 runs 14 residues. CDR1 is SGHAT and CDR2 is FQNNGV in the germline V gene. CDR3 coding DNA: TGTGCCAGCAGCCCCCCCCCAGGGGGTTCACCCCTCCACTTT. Its translation is CASSPPPGGSPLHF.

This chain uses TRBV13 with TRBJ1-3; possible D gene TRBD1, 6 bases. The CDR3 is 15 amino acids. Looked up from germline, CDR1 is PRHDT and CDR2 is FYEKMQ (reference sequence). V lost 2 bases and J lost 2, with 10 bases in between. Here the CDR3 DNA reads TGTGCCAGCAGCTTACCAGGGGCAGCTGGAAACACCATATATTTT. This gives the protein CASSLPGAAGNTIYF.

The CDR3 here is CASSTLAGGSYNEQFF. In DNA, the CDR3 is TGTGCCAGTAGTACCTTAGCGGGAGGTTCATACAATGAGCAGTTCTTC. The chain recombines TRBV19 with TRBJ2-1, with TRBD2 matching over 10 bases. Germline CDR1 and CDR2: LNHDA and SQIVND (reference sequence). Unmatched junction bases numbered 7, after V lost 4 bases and J lost 4 bases. The CDR3 is 16 amino acids.

This sequence joins TRBV27 and TRBJ2-7, with D unresolved. The CDR3 contains 14 residues. V shed 6 bases and J shed 3 bases, with 15 bases lying between them. Germline assignment: CDR1 MNHEY and CDR2 SMNVEV (reference sequence). The chain's CDR3 is CASRGIDSNYEQYV. The CDR3 bases are TGTGCCAGCAGAGGCATCGACTCTAACTACGAGCAGTACGTC.

The rearrangement links TRBV29-1 to TRBJ2-1; 8 bases agree with TRBD1. J gave up 13 bases and V 8 bases, and 16 bases lay outside the gene matches. Germline CDR1 SQVTM, CDR2 ANQGSEA. The CDR3 is 13 amino acids. DNA of the CDR3: TGCAGCCCAACCACTCCAGGGACAGGCCACCAGTTCTTC. Its protein is CSPTTPGTGHQFF.

The chain couples TRBV6-2 or TRBV6-3 to TRBJ2-7; 11 nucleotides match TRBD2. CDR3 length: 16 amino acids. Germline trimming cut 2 bases from V and 4 bases from J; bases unmatched to any gene: 7. Germline-derived CDR1 and CDR2 are MNHEY and SVGEGT. CDR3 loop: CASSYPTSGEFYEQYF. As DNA, the CDR3 is TGTGCCAGCAGTTACCCGACTAGCGGGGAGTTTTACGAGCAGTACTTC.

CDR3 residues: CASSQDRRVTDTQYF. The CDR3, as DNA: TGCGCCAGCAGCCAAGATCGACGAGTCACAGATACGCAGTATTTT. V is TRBV4-3 and J is TRBJ2-3; no definite D call. From germline, CDR1 is LGHNA and CDR2 YSLEER. V was shortened by 0 bases and J by 2 bases, with 9 bases between the two germline ends. The CDR3 runs 15 residues.

This CDR3 reads CATSRGTSGYNEQFF. The CDR3 nucleotides read TGTGCCACCAGCAGGGGGACTAGCGGCTACAATGAGCAGTTCTTC. The V call is TRBV15, the J call TRBJ2-1, with 11 bases fitting TRBD2. V gave up 3 bases and J gave up 3 bases; unmatched junction bases: 1. Germline V gene sequence: CDR1 LNHNV, CDR2 YYDKDF (reference sequence). The length of the CDR3 is 15 residues.

The genes are TRBV5-4 and TRBJ2-1, with TRBD2 matching over 13 bases. Germline V gives CDR1 SGHNT, CDR2 YYREEE (reference sequence). The CDR3 is 17 amino acids. V shed 3 bases and J 8 bases; nucleotides not matched to a gene: 11. CDR3 residues: CASSSGTSGISGDEQFF. CDR3 DNA sequence: TGTGCCAGCAGCTCGGGGACTAGCGGGATATCGGGTGATGAGCAGTTCTTC.

A word on this clone: In the same sample, other DNA sequences code for this CDR3. CDR3 in amino acids: CASSAGQNTEAFF. CDR3 in DNA: TGTGCCAGCTCGGCCGGCCAGAACACTGAAGCTTTCTTT. This rearrangement joins TRBV18 to TRBJ1-1; D is unresolved. The CDR3 consists of 13 residues. In germline, CDR1 is KGHSH, CDR2 LQKENI. Trimming removed 6 bases at V and 1 base at J, with 9 bases between.

The chain has TRBV6-5 and TRBJ1-1, with 8 bases fitting TRBD1. After removal of 5 bases from V and 0 bases from J, the junction contained 5 bases not matched to a gene. The CDR3 is 15 amino acids. The germline V gene has CDR1 MNHEY and CDR2 SVGAGI. The CDR3 here is CASSKNRGMNTEAFF. DNA of the CDR3: TGTGCCAGCAGTAAAAACAGGGGGATGAACACTGAAGCTTTCTTT.

This clone was recorded only once. This chain links TRBV9 with TRBJ1-1; weak D call: TRBD1 (5 bases). Per germline, CDR1 SGDLS and CDR2 YYNGEE. The length of the CDR3 is 15 residues. V lost 0 bases to trimming and J lost 1 base, with 10 bases between them. Here the CDR3 reads CASSVGAGTNTEAFF. CDR3 nucleotide sequence: TGTGCCAGCAGCGTAGGGGCAGGGACGAACACTGAAGCTTTCTTT.

The chain joins TRBV11-2 to TRBJ2-3; no definite D call. Germline V CDR1 and CDR2: SGHAT, FQNNGV. V lost 3 bases and J 0 bases, leaving 10 bases between the germline ends. This CDR3 region has 15 residues. The CDR3 is CASSFHRASTDTQYF. The CDR3 DNA sequence: TGTGCCAGCAGCTTCCATCGGGCTAGCACAGATACGCAGTATTTT.

This clone was observed a single time. Other nucleotide sequences in the sample specify the same CDR3. The chain has TRBV6-5 and TRBJ2-6, with D hard to call. The V end was cut by 3 bases, the J end by 0 bases, with 6 bases between. Per germline, CDR1 MNHEY and CDR2 SVGAGI. The CDR3 is made up of 15 amino acids. Here the CDR3 DNA reads TGTGCCAGCAGTTATGGCGCCTCTGGGGCCAACGTCCTGACTTTC. Its protein product is CASSYGASGANVLTF.

This sequence joins TRBV10-1 and TRBJ2-2, with 12 bases matching TRBD2. CDR3 length equals 16 residues. With V trimmed by 7 bases and J by 3 bases, 6 bases remained unmatched. CDR1 and CDR2 from the germline V gene are WNHNN and SYGVQD (reference sequence). The CDR3 sequence is CASMGLAGKYTGELFF. CDR3 in DNA: TGCGCCAGCATGGGACTAGCGGGCAAGTACACCGGGGAGCTGTTTTTT.

Written as DNA, the CDR3 is TGTGCCAGCAGTTTGGTGGATGAAGCTTTCTTT. Encoded protein: CASSLVDEAFF. This chain uses TRBV12-3 or TRBV12-4 with TRBJ1-1, with no clear D. Trimming removed 3 bases at V and 7 bases at J, with 6 bases between. The CDR3 sequence is 11 residues long.

V is TRBV6-2 or TRBV6-3 and J is TRBJ2-5, with D unclear. The CDR3 runs to 13 residues. Trimming removed 5 bases at V and 5 bases at J, with 12 bases between. Germline CDR1 is MNHEY and CDR2 is SVGEGT. For the CDR3, the DNA is TGTGCCAGCAGTGCGGCTAGTTGGGAGACCCAGTACTTC. Its translation: CASSAASWETQYF.

V usage is TRBV5-5 and J usage is TRBJ1-2, with 7 positions matching TRBD1. The length of the CDR3 is 14 residues. Losses at the gene ends were 1 base for V and 8 bases for J; bases not matched to a gene: 8. From germline, CDR1 is SGHKS and CDR2 YYEKEE (reference sequence). CDR3 protein: CASSLNLGTDGYTF. The DNA of the CDR3 is TGTGCCAGCAGCTTGAACTTGGGGACAGACGGCTACACCTTC. The entire variable domain, with the rest obtained from reference TRBV5-5 and TRBJ1-2, is as follows: DAGVTQSPTHLIKTRGQQVTLRCSPISGHKSVSWYQQVLGQGPQFIFQYYEKEERGRGNFPDRFSARQFPNYSSELNVNALLLGDSALYLCASSLNLGTDGYTFGSGTRLTVV.

The V and J genes are TRBV18 and TRBJ1-3; D is unclear. Trimming took off 2 bases at V and 0 bases at J, with 11 bases between the two ends. CDR3 length: 16 amino acids. Germline-derived CDR1 and CDR2 are KGHSH and LQKENI. CDR3 coding DNA: TGTGCCAGCTCACCATCTGAGGCCCTCTCTGGAAACACCATATATTTT. It encodes CASSPSEALSGNTIYF.

The table lists this clone with many counts. The chain recombines TRBV6-2 or TRBV6-3 with TRBJ2-7; maybe TRBD2 (5 bases). This CDR3 spans 12 amino acids. V lost 2 bases and J 6 bases, leaving 8 bases between the germline ends. Per the germline V gene, CDR1 is MNHEY and CDR2 is SVGEGT. The CDR3 DNA is TGTGCCAGCAGTTACGAGGGAGTCGAGCAGTACTTC. Its protein is CASSYEGVEQYF.

The sample holds one count of this clone. The rearrangement uses TRBV7-2 and TRBJ1-5; tentative D call: TRBD1 (6 bases). In germline, CDR1 is SGHTA, CDR2 FQGNSA. The V end was cut by 5 bases, the J end by 5 bases, with 19 bases between. This CDR3 region has 16 residues. The CDR3 loop reads CASSPEVGAPYQPQHF. Here the CDR3 DNA reads TGTGCCAGCAGCCCAGAGGTGGGGGCCCCATATCAGCCCCAGCATTTT.

V gene TRBV19 combines with J gene TRBJ1-4, with D possibly matching TRBD1 (5 bases). The germline V gene encodes CDR1 LNHDA and CDR2 SQIVND (reference sequence). The V and J ends lost 6 bases and 0 bases respectively, with 11 bases between them. The CDR3 has 15 amino acids. CDR3 nucleotide sequence: TGTGCCAGTAGCCAGGGACGTGCAACTAATGAAAAACTGTTTTTT. Protein: CASSQGRATNEKLFF.

The chain employs TRBV19 and TRBJ1-1; TRBD1 is a possible D gene (5 bases). V dropped 2 bases and J dropped 0 bases, with 10 bases sitting between them. Germline CDR1 LNHDA, CDR2 SQIVND (reference sequence). This CDR3 comprises 15 residues. Here the CDR3 reads CASSIQGDMNTEAFF. The DNA of the CDR3 is TGTGCCAGTAGTATACAGGGCGACATGAACACTGAAGCTTTCTTT.

The table lists this clone with a count of one. At the DNA level, this CDR3 is encoded by other sequences in the same sample as well. The CDR3 loop is CASSSPPQPQHF. The CDR3 nucleotides read TGTGCCAGCAGCTCCCCCCCTCAGCCCCAGCATTTT. The rearrangement links TRBV7-2 to TRBJ1-5; D is uncertain. V gave up 4 bases and J gave up 6 bases, with 7 bases separating them. Germline V gene sequence: CDR1 SGHTA, CDR2 FQGNSA. There are 12 residues in the CDR3.

This chain uses TRBV7-9 with TRBJ2-3, with a tentative D call TRBD1 (5 bases). The CDR3 length is 14 residues. Germline V gives CDR1 SEHNR, CDR2 FQNEAQ (reference sequence). Between the trimmed V and J ends, which lost 3 bases and 6 bases, there was a span of 13 bases. The CDR3: CASSLDTLGDTQYF. CDR3 coding DNA: TGTGCCAGCAGCTTGGACACATTGGGGGATACGCAGTATTTT.

This chain uses TRBV4-3 with TRBJ2-2, with 8 nucleotides matching TRBD2. The germline gives CDR1 LGHNA, CDR2 YSLEER. The junction had 6 bases not matched to a gene; V was cut back by 4 bases and J by 5 bases. The CDR3 contains 15 residues. This chain's CDR3 is CASSPTGGRTGELFF. The CDR3, as DNA: TGCGCCAGCAGCCCGACGGGAGGGCGGACCGGGGAGCTGTTTTTT.

This chain uses TRBV3-1 (or the pseudogene TRBV3-2) with TRBJ2-6; tentative D call: TRBD1 (6 bases). This CDR3 has 18 residues. In germline, CDR1 is LGHDT, CDR2 YNNKEL (reference sequence). V was shortened by 4 bases and J by 0 bases, with 16 bases between the two germline ends. The CDR3 sequence is CASSPLDSSDSGANVLTF. Here the CDR3 DNA reads TGTGCCAGCAGCCCACTGGACAGTTCCGACTCTGGGGCCAACGTCCTGACTTTC.